This TCR beta chain was captured by sequencing in a study of T cells in Graves' hyperthyroidism and ophthalmopathy. Comment on this clonotype: What it binds is not known.

Diagnoses used clinical symptoms, serum thyroxine and TRAb, thyroid ultrasound and orbital computed tomography. PBMCs were sourced from less than 13 ml fresh peripheral blood. TCR beta CDR3 regions were amplified from RNA transcripts. The HTBI set primed first-round TCR CDR3 RT-PCR. Each CDR3 protein is one row after TCRdb ran MiXCR on the multiplex PCR reads. The table shows about 250,000 distinct CDR3 sequences, with over 20% occurring only once. Notes on the study in general: Most clonotypes expanded in thyroid above 0.001 were likewise present in blood.

V trimming: 1 base; J trimming: 8 bases; junction bases outside the gene matches: 13. This CDR3 is built from 17 residues. From germline, CDR1 is SEHNR and CDR2 FQNEAQ (reference sequence). The sequencing input was blood. V gene TRBV7-9 combines with J gene TRBJ2-1; 8 bases line up with TRBD1. The TCR comes from a man aged 25 to 45 with Graves' ophthalmopathy. The CDR3 nucleotides are TGTGCCAGCAGCTTAGTCTCGTCCGGGACAGGATCTCATGAGCAGTTCTTC. This codes for CASSLVSSGTGSHEQFF.